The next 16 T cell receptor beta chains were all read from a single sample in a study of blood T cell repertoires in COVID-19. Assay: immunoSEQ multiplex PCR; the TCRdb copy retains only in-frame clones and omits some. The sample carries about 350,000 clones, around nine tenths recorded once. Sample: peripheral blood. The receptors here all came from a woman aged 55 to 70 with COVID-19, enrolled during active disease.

The CDR3 nucleotides are TGTGCCAGCAGCTTGGGACAGGGCTATCAGCCCCAGCATTTT. Its translation: CASSLGQGYQPQHF. V gene TRBV7-6 combines with J gene TRBJ1-5; 9 bases fit TRBD1. The CDR3 sequence is 14 residues long. CDR1 SGHVS and CDR2 FNYEAQ come from the germline V gene. V lost 3 bases and J lost 5; bases outside the gene matches: 2.

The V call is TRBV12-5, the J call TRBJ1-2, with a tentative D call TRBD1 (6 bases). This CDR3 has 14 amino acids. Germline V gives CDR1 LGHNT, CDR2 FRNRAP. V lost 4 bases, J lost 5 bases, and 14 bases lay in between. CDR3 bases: TGTGCTAGTGGTTCGGTACCTCAGGGGTATGGCTACACCTTC. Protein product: CASGSVPQGYGYTF.

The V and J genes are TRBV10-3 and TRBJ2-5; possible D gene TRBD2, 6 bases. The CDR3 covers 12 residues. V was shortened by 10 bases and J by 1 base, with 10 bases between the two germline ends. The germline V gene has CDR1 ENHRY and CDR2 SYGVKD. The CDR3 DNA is TGTGCCACCCTGGGACTCCAAGAGACCCAGTACTTC. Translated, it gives CATLGLQETQYF.

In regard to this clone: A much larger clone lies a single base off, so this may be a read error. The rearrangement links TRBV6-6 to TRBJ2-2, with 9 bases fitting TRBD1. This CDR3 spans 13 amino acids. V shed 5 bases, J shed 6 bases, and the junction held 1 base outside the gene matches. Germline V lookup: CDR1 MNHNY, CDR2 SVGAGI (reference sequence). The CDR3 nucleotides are TGTGCCAGCAGTCGACAGGGGGCCGGGGAGCTGTTTTTT. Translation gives CASSRQGAGELFF.

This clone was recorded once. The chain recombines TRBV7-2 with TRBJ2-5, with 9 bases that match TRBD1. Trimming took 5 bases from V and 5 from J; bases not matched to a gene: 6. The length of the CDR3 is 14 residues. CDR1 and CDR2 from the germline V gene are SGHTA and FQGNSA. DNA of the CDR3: TGTGCCAGCAGCGACAGGGGGGTTGGGGAGACCCAGTACTTC. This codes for CASSDRGVGETQYF.

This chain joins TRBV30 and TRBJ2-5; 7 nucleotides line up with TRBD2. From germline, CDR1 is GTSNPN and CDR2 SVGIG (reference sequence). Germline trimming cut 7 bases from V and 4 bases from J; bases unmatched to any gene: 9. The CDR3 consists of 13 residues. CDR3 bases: TGTGCCTATAAGGGGAGGGTCGCAGAGACCCAGTACTTC. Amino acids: CAYKGRVAETQYF.

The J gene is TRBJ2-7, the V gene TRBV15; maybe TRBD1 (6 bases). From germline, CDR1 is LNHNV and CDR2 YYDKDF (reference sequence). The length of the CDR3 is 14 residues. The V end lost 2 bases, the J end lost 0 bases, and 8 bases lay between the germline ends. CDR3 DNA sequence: TGTGCCACCAGCAGACAGGGGAGCTCCTACGAGCAGTACTTC. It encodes CATSRQGSSYEQYF.

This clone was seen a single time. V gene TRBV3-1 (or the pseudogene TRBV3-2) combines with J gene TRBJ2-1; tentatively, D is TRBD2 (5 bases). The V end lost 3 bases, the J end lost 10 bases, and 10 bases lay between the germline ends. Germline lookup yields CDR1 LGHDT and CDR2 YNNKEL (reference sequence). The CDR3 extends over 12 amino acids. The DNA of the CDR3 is TGTGCCAGCAGCCAGTCCACGGGAGAGCAGTTCTTC. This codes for CASSQSTGEQFF.

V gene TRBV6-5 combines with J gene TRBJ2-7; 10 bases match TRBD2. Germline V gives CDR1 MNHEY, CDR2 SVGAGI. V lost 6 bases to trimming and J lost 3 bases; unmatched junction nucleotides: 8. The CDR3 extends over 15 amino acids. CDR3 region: CASSYGSSGGYEQYF. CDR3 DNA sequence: TGTGCCAGCAGCTACGGGTCTAGCGGGGGCTACGAGCAGTACTTC.

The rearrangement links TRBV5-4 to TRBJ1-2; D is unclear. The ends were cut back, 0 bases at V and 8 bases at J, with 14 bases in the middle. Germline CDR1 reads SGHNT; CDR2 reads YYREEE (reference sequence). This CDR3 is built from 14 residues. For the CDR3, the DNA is TGTGCCAGCAGCTTGGACAGCCCGATAGGCGGCTACACCTTC. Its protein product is CASSLDSPIGGYTF.

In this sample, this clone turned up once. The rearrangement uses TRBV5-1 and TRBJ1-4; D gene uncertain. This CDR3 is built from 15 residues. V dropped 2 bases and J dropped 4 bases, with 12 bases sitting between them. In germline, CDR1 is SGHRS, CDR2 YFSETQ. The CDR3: CASSFGGANNEKLFF. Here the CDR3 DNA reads TGCGCCAGCAGCTTTGGAGGCGCGAATAATGAAAAACTGTTTTTT.

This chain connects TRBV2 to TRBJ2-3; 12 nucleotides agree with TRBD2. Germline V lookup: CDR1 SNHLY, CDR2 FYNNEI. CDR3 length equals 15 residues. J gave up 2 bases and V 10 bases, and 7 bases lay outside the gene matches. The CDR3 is CATISSGGDTDTQYF. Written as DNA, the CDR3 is TGTGCCACCATTTCTAGCGGGGGGGACACAGATACGCAGTATTTT. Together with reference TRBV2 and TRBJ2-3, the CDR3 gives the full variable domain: EPEVTQTPSHQVTQMGQEVILRCVPISNHLYFYWYRQILGQKVEFLVSFYNNEISEKSEIFDDQFSVERPDGSNFTLKIRSTKLEDSAMYFCATISSGGDTDTQYFGPGTRLTVL.

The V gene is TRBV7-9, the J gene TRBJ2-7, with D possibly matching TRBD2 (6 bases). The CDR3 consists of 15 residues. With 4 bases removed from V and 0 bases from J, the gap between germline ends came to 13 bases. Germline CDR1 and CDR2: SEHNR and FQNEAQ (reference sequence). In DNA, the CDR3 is TGTGCCAGCAGCTCACGGGACTGGCTCTCCTACGAGCAGTACTTC. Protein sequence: CASSSRDWLSYEQYF.

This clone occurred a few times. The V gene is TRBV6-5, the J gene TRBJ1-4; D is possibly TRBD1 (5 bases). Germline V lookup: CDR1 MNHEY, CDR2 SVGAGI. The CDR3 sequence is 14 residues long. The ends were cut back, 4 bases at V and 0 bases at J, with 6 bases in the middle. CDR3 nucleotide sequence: TGTGCCAGCAGTTCACAGGCAACTAATGAAAAACTGTTTTTT. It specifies CASSSQATNEKLFF.

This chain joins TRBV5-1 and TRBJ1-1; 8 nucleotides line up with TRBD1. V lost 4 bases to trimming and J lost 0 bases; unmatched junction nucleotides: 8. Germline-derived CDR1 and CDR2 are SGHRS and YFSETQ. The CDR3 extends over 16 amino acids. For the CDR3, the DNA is TGCGCCAGCAGCCCAGGAACGACAGGGGTGAACACTGAAGCTTTCTTT. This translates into CASSPGTTGVNTEAFF. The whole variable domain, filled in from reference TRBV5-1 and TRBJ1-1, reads KAGVTQTPRYLIKTRGQQVTLSCSPISGHRSVSWYQQTPGQGLQFLFEYFSETQRNKGNFPGRFSGRQFSNSRSEMNVSTLELGDSALYLCASSPGTTGVNTEAFFGQGTRLTVV.

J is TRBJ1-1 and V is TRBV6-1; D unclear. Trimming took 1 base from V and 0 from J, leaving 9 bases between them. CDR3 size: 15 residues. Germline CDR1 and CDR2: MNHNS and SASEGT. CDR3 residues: CASSEGGELNTEAFF. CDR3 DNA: TGTGCCAGCAGTGAAGGGGGAGAACTGAACACTGAAGCTTTCTTT.